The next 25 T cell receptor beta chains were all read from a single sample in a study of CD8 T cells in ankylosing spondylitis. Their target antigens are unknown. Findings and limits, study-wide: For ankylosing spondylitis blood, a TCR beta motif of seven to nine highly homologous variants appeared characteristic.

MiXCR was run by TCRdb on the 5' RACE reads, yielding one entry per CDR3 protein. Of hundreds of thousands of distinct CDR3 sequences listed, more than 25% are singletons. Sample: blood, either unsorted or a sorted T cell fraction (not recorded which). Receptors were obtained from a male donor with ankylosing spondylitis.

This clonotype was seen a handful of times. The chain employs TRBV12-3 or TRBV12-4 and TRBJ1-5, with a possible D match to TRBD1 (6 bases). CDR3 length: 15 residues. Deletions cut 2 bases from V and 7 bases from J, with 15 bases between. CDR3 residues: CASSLWGGADQPQHF. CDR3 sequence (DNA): TGTGCCAGCAGTTTATGGGGGGGCGCAGACCAGCCCCAGCATTTT.

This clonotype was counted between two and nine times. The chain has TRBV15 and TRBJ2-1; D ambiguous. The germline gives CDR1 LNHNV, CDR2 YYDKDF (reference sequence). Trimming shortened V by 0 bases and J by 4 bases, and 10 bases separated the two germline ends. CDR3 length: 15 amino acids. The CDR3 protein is CATSRDTPGYNEQFF. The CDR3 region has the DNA TGTGCCACCAGCAGAGATACCCCTGGTTACAATGAGCAGTTCTTC.

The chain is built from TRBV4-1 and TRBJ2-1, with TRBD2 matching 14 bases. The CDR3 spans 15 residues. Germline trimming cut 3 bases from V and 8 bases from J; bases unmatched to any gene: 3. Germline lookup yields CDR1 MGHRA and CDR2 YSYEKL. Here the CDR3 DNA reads TGCGCCAGCAGCCACCGGGGACTAGCGGGAGATGAGCAGTTCTTC. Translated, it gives CASSHRGLAGDEQFF.

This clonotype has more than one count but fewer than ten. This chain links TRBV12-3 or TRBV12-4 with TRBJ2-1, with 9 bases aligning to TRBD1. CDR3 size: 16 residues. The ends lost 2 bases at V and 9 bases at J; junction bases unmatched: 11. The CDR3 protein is CASSLYRTGVESEQFF. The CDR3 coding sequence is TGTGCCAGCAGTTTATATCGGACAGGGGTGGAATCTGAGCAGTTCTTC.

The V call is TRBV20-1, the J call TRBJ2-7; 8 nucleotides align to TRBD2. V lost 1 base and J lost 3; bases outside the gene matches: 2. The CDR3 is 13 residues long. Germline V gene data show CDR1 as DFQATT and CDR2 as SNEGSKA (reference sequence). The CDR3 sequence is CSARGGLGYEQYF. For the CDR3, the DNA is TGCAGTGCTAGAGGGGGACTAGGCTACGAGCAGTACTTC.

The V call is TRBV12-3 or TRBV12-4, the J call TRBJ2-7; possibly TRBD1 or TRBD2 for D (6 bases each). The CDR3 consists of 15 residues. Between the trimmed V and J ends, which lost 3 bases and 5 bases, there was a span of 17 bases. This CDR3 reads CASSLAWSGAHEQYF. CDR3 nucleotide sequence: TGTGCCAGCAGTTTGGCCTGGTCGGGGGCCCACGAGCAGTACTTC.

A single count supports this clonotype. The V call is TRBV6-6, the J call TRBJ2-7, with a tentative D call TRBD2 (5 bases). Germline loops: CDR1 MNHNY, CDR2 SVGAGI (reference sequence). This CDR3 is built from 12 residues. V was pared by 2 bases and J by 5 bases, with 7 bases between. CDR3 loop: CASSYEGNEQYF. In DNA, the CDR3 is TGTGCCAGCAGTTACGAGGGTAACGAGCAGTACTTC.

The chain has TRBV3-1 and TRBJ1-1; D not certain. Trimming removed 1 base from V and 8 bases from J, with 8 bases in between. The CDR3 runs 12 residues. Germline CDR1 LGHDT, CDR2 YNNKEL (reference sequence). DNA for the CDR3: TGTGCCAGCAGCCAAGGTTCCCGGGAAGCTTTCTTT. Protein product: CASSQGSREAFF.

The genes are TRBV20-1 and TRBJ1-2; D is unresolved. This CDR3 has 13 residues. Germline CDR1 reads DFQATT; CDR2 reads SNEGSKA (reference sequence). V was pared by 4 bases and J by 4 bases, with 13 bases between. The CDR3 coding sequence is TGCAGTGCTACCCTTAGGGTCGTCTATGGCTACACCTTC. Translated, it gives CSATLRVVYGYTF.

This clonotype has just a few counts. The CDR3 reads CASWGGQGYQPQHF. The CDR3 DNA reads TGTGCCAGCTGGGGGGGACAGGGATATCAGCCCCAGCATTTT. The chain recombines TRBV6-1 with TRBJ1-5; 9 nucleotides align to TRBD1. This CDR3 has 14 amino acids. V shed 8 bases, J shed 5 bases, and the junction held 7 bases outside the gene matches. CDR1 and CDR2 from the germline V gene are MNHNS and SASEGT.

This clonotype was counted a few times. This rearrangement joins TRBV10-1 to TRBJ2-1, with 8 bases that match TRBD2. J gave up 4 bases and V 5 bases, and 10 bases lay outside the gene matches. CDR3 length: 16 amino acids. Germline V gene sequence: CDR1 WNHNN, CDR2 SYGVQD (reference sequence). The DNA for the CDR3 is TGCGCCAGCAGTTATGAGCGGGAGAGGGGTTACAATGAGCAGTTCTTC. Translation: CASSYERERGYNEQFF.

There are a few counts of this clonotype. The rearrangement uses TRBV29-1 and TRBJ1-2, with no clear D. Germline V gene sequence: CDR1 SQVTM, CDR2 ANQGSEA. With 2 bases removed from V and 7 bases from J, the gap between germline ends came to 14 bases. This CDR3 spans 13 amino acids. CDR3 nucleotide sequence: TGCAGCGTTGAACCAGTCCGGGGAAGTGGCTACACCTTC. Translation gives CSVEPVRGSGYTF.

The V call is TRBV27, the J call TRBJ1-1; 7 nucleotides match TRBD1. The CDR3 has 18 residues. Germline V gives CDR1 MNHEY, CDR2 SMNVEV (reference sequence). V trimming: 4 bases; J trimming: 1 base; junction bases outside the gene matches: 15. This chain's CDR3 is CASSSALGGGLTNTEAFF. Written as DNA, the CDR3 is TGTGCCAGCAGTTCGGCGCTGGGAGGGGGCCTTACGAACACTGAAGCTTTCTTT.

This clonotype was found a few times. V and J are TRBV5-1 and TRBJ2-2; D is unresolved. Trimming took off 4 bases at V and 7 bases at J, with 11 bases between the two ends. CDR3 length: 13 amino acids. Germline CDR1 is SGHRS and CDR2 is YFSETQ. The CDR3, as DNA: TGCGCCAGCAGCCAAGCAAGGGACGGGGAGCTGTTTTTT. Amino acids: CASSQARDGELFF.

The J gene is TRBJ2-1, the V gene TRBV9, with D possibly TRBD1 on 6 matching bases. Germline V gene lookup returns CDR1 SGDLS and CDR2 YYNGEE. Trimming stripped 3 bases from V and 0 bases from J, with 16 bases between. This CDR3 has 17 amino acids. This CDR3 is CASSAQQYRASYNEQFF. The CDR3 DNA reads TGTGCCAGCAGCGCCCAACAGTACAGGGCCTCCTACAATGAGCAGTTCTTC. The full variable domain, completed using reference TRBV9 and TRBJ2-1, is DSGVTQTPKHLITATGQRVTLRCSPRSGDLSVYWYQQSLDQGLQFLIQYYNGEERAKGNILERFSAQQFPDLHSELNLSSLELGDSALYFCASSAQQYRASYNEQFFGPGTRLTVL.

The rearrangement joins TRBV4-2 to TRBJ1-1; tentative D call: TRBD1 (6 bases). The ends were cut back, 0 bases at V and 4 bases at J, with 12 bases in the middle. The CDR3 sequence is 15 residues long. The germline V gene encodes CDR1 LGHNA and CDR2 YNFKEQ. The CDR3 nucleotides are TGTGCCAGCAGCCAAGATCCCAGGGGCGGCACTGAAGCTTTCTTT. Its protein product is CASSQDPRGGTEAFF.

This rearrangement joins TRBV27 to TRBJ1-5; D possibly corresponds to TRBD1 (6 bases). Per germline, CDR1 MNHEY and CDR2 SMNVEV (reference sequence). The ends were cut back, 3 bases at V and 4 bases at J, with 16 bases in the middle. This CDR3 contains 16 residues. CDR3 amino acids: CASSFLSDRQNQPQHF. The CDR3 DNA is TGTGCCAGCAGTTTCTTGTCTGACAGGCAGAATCAGCCCCAGCATTTT.

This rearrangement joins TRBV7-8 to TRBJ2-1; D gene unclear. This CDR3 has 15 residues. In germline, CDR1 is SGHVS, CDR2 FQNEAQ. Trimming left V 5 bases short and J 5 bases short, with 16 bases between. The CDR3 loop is CASSPVLRGDNEQFF. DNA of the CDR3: TGTGCCAGCAGCCCCGTGTTACGCGGCGACAATGAGCAGTTCTTC.

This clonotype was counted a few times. The CDR3 spells CSARDWGAYTDTQYF. CDR3 DNA sequence: TGCAGTGCTAGAGATTGGGGGGCTTACACAGATACGCAGTATTTT. This rearrangement joins TRBV20-1 to TRBJ2-3; D assignment may be TRBD1 or TRBD2 (6 bases each). V was pared by 0 bases and J by 2 bases, with 12 bases between. The CDR3 is made up of 15 amino acids. In germline, CDR1 is DFQATT, CDR2 SNEGSKA (reference sequence).

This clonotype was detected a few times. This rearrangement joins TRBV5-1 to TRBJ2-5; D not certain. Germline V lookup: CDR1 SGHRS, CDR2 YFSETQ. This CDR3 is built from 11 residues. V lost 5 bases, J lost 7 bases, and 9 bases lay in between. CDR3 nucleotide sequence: TGCGCCAGCAGGGCCCTTGGGACCCAGTACTTC. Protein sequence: CASRALGTQYF. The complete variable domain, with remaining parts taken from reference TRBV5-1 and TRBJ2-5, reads KAGVTQTPRYLIKTRGQQVTLSCSPISGHRSVSWYQQTPGQGLQFLFEYFSETQRNKGNFPGRFSGRQFSNSRSEMNVSTLELGDSALYLCASRALGTQYFGPGTRLLVL.

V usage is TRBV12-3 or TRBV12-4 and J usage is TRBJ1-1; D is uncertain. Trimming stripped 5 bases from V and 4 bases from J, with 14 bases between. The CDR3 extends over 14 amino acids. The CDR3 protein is CASSRRTLGTEAFF. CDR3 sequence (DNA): TGTGCCAGCAGTCGAAGGACCTTGGGCACTGAAGCTTTCTTT.

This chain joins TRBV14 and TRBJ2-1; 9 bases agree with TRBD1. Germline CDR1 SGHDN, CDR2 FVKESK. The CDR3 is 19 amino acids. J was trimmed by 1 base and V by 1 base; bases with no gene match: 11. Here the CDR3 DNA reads TGTGCCAGCAGCCAAGGAATTAGCAGGACAGGGGTTTCCTACAATGAGCAGTTCTTC. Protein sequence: CASSQGISRTGVSYNEQFF.

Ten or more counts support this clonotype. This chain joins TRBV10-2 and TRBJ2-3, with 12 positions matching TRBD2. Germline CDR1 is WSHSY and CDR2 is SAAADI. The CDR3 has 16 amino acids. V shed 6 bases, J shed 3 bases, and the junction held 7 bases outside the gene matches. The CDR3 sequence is CASRIGLAGITDTQYF. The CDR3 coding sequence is TGCGCCAGCAGGATAGGACTAGCGGGAATAACAGATACGCAGTATTTT.

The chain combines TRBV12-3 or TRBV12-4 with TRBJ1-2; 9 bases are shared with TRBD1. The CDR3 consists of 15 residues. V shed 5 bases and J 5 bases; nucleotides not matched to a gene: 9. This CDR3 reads CASSLNRGLGYGYTF. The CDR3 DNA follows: TGTGCCAGCAGTCTCAACAGGGGGCTTGGGTATGGCTACACCTTC.

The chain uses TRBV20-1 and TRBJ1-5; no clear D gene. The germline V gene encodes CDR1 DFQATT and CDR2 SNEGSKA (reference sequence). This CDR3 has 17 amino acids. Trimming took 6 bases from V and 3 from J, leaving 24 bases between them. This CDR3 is CSAIPAEAGIFNQPQHF. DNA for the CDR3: TGCAGTGCCATACCTGCCGAGGCGGGGATTTTCAATCAGCCCCAGCATTTT.